These T cell receptor beta chains were read from a single sample in a study of blood T cell repertoires in COVID-19. Profiled with immunoSEQ multiplex PCR; TCRdb holds only in-frame clones, not every one. Seen here are approximately 220,000 clones, 70% to 90% observed once, and the top ten hold approximately 3%. Input material: peripheral blood. These receptors came from a man in his 60s with acute or convalescent COVID-19. Both conserved end residues are part of each CDR3. D genes are given only for firm matches. Not all rows give a size; the values are once, few, many and, for expanded clones, a class.

TGTGCCAGCAGCTTAGCGGGTGCGGGGGGGCCAGATACGCAGTATTTT CASSLAGAGGPDTQYF TRBV7-2 NA TRBD2 TRBJ2-3
TGTGCCAGCAGGGACCTAGCGGGGGGCCCAGGGCAGTTCTTC CASRDLAGGPGQFF TRBV5-6 NA TRBD2 TRBJ2-1
TGTGCCAGCAGCATAACCGGGACAGGAGGTTGGAATGAGCAGTTCTTC CASSITGTGGWNEQFF TRBV11-2 NA TRBD1 TRBJ2-1
TGTGCCAGCAGTCTAATAGGGACAGGGGAGCTGTTTTTT CASSLIGTGELFF TRBV6-5 NA NA TRBJ2-2
TGTGCCAGTCTTAGGGGACAGGGGGCGTACGAGCAGTACTTC CASLRGQGAYEQYF TRBV2 NA TRBD1 TRBJ2-7
TGTGCCAGCAGTTTATTAAAGCAGGGGTCACAGCCCCAGCATTTT CASSLLKQGSQPQHF TRBV28 NA NA TRBJ1-5
TGTGCCTGGAGTTCGTCCAGGGATTCACCCCTCCACTTT CAWSSSRDSPLHF TRBV30 NA NA TRBJ1-6
TGCGCCAGCAGCCCTCCAGGGTTCCCCGGGGAGCTGTTTTTT CASSPPGFPGELFF TRBV4-1 NA NA TRBJ2-2
TGCGCCAGCAGCCCCGGCGGGACAGGGGCAATCGAGCAGTACTTC CASSPGGTGAIEQYF TRBV5-1 NA TRBD1 TRBJ2-7
TGTGCCAGCAGTTCCTGGACTAGCGCGTCAGAGACCCAGTACTTC CASSSWTSASETQYF TRBV6-5 NA TRBD2 TRBJ2-5
TGTGCCAGCAGCCAAGTCCGGGGATACGAGCAGTACTTC CASSQVRGYEQYF TRBV14 NA NA TRBJ2-7
TGTGCCAGCAGACCCCGCGGCCGGGACCCAGGGGGGCCCCAGCATTTT CASRPRGRDPGGPQHF TRBV28 NA TRBD1 TRBJ1-5
TGTGCCAGCACCCGTGGGGGGACTAGCACAGATACGCAGTATTTT CASTRGGTSTDTQYF TRBV7-9 NA NA TRBJ2-3
TGTGCCAGCAGTGACAGGGGGTACCCTCTCGAGCAGTACTTC CASSDRGYPLEQYF TRBV6-1 NA TRBD1 TRBJ2-7
TGTGCCCCAAGGGACAGGGGCACCGGGGAGCTGTTTTTT CAPRDRGTGELFF TRBV2 NA TRBD1 TRBJ2-2
TGTGCCAGCAGTTTAACAGTCGCAGGGGGTTTTCAGCCCCAGCATTTT CASSLTVAGGFQPQHF TRBV27 once TRBD1 TRBJ1-5
TGTGCCAGCAGCTTATCCCCCGGGAACACTGAAGCTTTCTTT CASSLSPGNTEAFF TRBV7-3 NA NA TRBJ1-1
TGTGCCAGCAGTTCGGCGGGGGCCTCCACAGATACGCAGTATTTT CASSSAGASTDTQYF TRBV27 NA NA TRBJ2-3
TGTGCCAGCAGACCCGGGAGGGGGGAAGCTTTCTTT CASRPGRGEAFF TRBV6-5 NA NA TRBJ1-1
TGTGCCAGCAGTCAAACTTTGGGGGTAGCGGGGTTTGCCTCCTACGAGCAGTACTTC CASSQTLGVAGFASYEQYF TRBV7-2 NA TRBD2 TRBJ2-7
TGTGCCAGCAGCCGACAGGGGAACAATCAGCCCCAGCATTTT CASSRQGNNQPQHF TRBV5-4 NA TRBD1 TRBJ1-5
TGTGCCAGCAGTTCAGTCCCTCCGGGCACCGGGGAGCTGTTTTTT CASSSVPPGTGELFF TRBV6-2/TRBV6-3 NA NA TRBJ2-2
TGTGCCAGCAGTGAAGCTCTTGGGAGGACTGAAGCTTTCTTT CASSEALGRTEAFF TRBV2 NA NA TRBJ1-1
TGTGCCAGCTCGTCCGGACAGGGAGGGGAGACCCAGTACTTC CASSSGQGGETQYF TRBV18 few NA TRBJ2-5
TGTGCCATCAGTGAGTCAGGGGGAGGGTTCCAGGAGACCCAGTACTTC CAISESGGGFQETQYF TRBV10-3 NA NA TRBJ2-5
TGTGCCAGCAGCTTGGGGACAGGGGGTCGGTACGAGCAGTACTTC CASSLGTGGRYEQYF TRBV5-4 NA TRBD1 TRBJ2-7
TGTGCCAGCAGCGTAGCCTTGGGAGCTAACTATGGCTACACCTTC CASSVALGANYGYTF TRBV9 once NA TRBJ1-2
TGTGCCAGCAGCTTGGTGGGCAGCCTCTCCTACGAGCAGTACTTC CASSLVGSLSYEQYF TRBV5-6 NA NA TRBJ2-7
TGTGCCAGCAGTTTTGAGGGCGGCGGGGAGCTGTTTTTT CASSFEGGGELFF TRBV6-5 once NA TRBJ2-2
TGTGCCAGCAGGCTAGCGGGGGGAAACACCGGGGAGCTGTTTTTT CASRLAGGNTGELFF TRBV2 few TRBD2 TRBJ2-2
TGCGCCAGCACAGCGGGGTCATACACAGATACGCAGTATTTT CASTAGSYTDTQYF TRBV5-1 NA TRBD2 TRBJ2-3
TGCAGCGTTGATAGTCCGACAGTAGCAAGCTATGGCTACACCTTC CSVDSPTVASYGYTF TRBV29-1 few NA TRBJ1-2
TGTGCCATCAGCGGGACAGTTACGCTCTCTGGAAACACCATATATTTT CAISGTVTLSGNTIYF TRBV10-3 NA TRBD1 TRBJ1-3
TGCGCCAGCAGCCTAGCGGGGGGGCCAGTGAATGAGCAGTTCTTC CASSLAGGPVNEQFF TRBV5-1 NA TRBD2 TRBJ2-1
TGTGCCAGCAGCTTAAGCGGGGGTACGGCCGGGGAGCTGTTTTTT CASSLSGGTAGELFF TRBV7-3 once TRBD2 TRBJ2-2
TGTGCCACGGGGGGCCTCGGTAACTATGGCTACACCTTC CATGGLGNYGYTF TRBV6-5 few NA TRBJ1-2
TGTGCCAGCAGTTTAGGGCGGCCCGGGGCCCAGTACTTC CASSLGRPGAQYF TRBV12-3/TRBV12-4 NA NA TRBJ2-5
TGTGCCAGCAGTTACTCGCGGCGGGCTAGCACAGATACGCAGTATTTT CASSYSRRASTDTQYF TRBV6-5 few NA TRBJ2-3
TGCAGTGCTAGTAAGGGGCTTAGGTACGAGCAGTACTTC CSASKGLRYEQYF TRBV20-1 NA NA TRBJ2-7